Shown below are 10 T cell receptor beta chains from a single sample sequenced in a study of blood T cell repertoires in COVID-19. The table came from immunoSEQ multiplex PCR; TCRdb's copy has only in-frame clones and leaves some out. The sample comprises 200,000 to 250,000 clones, roughly 79% of which are singletons, and 6.5% to 8.5% rests with the top ten. The source material was peripheral blood. These receptors were taken from an elderly woman with COVID-19, enrolled during active disease.

This chain uses TRBV10-3 with TRBJ2-2, with a possible D match to TRBD1 (6 bases). The V end lost 5 bases, the J end lost 6 bases, and 16 bases lay between the germline ends. In germline, CDR1 is ENHRY, CDR2 SYGVKD. The CDR3 consists of 15 residues. CDR3 sequence (DNA): TGTGCCATCAGTATCAGGGGTGTGGGAGCCGGGGAGCTGTTTTTT. This translates into CAISIRGVGAGELFF.

The chain couples TRBV6-2 or TRBV6-3 to TRBJ2-1, with D possibly matching TRBD2 (7 bases). Trimming left V 5 bases short and J 7 bases short, with 27 bases between. The CDR3 is made up of 18 amino acids. The germline V gene has CDR1 MNHEY and CDR2 SVGEGT. CDR3 bases: TGTGCCAGCAGTCCGACTAGCAGTCTAGGGGGGAGGGGAAATGAGCAGTTCTTC. Protein product: CASSPTSSLGGRGNEQFF.

V gene TRBV13 combines with J gene TRBJ1-2; TRBD1 matches 7 bases. Looked up from germline, CDR1 is PRHDT and CDR2 is FYEKMQ (reference sequence). Trimming removed 4 bases from V and 7 bases from J; junction bases left unmatched: 9. This CDR3 is built from 14 residues. The CDR3 reads CASSSRQGSGGYTF. The CDR3 DNA reads as TGTGCCAGCAGCTCTCGACAGGGAAGCGGTGGCTACACCTTC.

The V call is TRBV5-1, the J call TRBJ2-5; D uncertain. CDR1 is SGHRS, CDR2 YFSETQ, per germline. The V end was cut by 4 bases, the J end by 4 bases, with 20 bases between. The CDR3 is 16 residues long. The CDR3 reads CASSQPPGAVGETQYF. CDR3 nucleotide sequence: TGCGCCAGCAGCCAACCCCCCGGAGCAGTAGGAGAGACCCAGTACTTC.

The chain employs TRBV28 and TRBJ1-5; tentative D call: TRBD1 (6 bases). V was pared by 4 bases and J by 7 bases, with 20 bases between. CDR3 length: 16 residues. CDR1 is MDHEN and CDR2 is SYDVKM in the germline V gene. The CDR3 nucleotides read TGTGCCAGCAGTTCCCTCACACCACAGGGAGCGCAGCCCCAGCATTTT. Its protein is CASSSLTPQGAQPQHF.

The rearrangement links TRBV2 to TRBJ1-6; possibly TRBD1 for D (5 bases). The CDR3 length is 16 residues. In germline, CDR1 is SNHLY, CDR2 FYNNEI. The V end lost 6 bases, the J end lost 6 bases, and 18 bases lay between the germline ends. The CDR3 DNA follows: TGTGCCAGCAGGGCGACAGACCGGAATTCTAATTCACCCCTCCACTTT. Its protein product is CASRATDRNSNSPLHF.

The chain carries TRBV28 and TRBJ1-2, with TRBD1 matching 9 bases. Germline V gene data show CDR1 as MDHEN and CDR2 as SYDVKM. The CDR3 totals 14 residues. Trimming removed 5 bases from V and 4 bases from J; junction bases left unmatched: 5. The CDR3: CASSRTGVIYGYTF. The CDR3 DNA sequence: TGTGCCAGCAGTCGGACAGGGGTAATCTATGGCTACACCTTC.

The gene calls are TRBV9 and TRBJ2-7; D is perhaps TRBD1 (5 bases). Germline V gene sequence: CDR1 SGDLS, CDR2 YYNGEE. V lost 3 bases, J lost 3 bases, and 13 bases lay in between. The CDR3 has 14 residues. Here the CDR3 reads CASSAGPDIYEQYF. The CDR3 DNA sequence: TGTGCCAGCAGCGCCGGGCCGGACATCTACGAGCAGTACTTC.

The rearrangement joins TRBV5-1 to TRBJ2-3, with 13 bases aligning to TRBD2. Germline V lookup: CDR1 SGHRS, CDR2 YFSETQ. The CDR3 spans 17 residues. V gave up 5 bases and J gave up 6 bases; unmatched junction bases: 12. The CDR3 protein is CASSRNPGLAGVDTQYF. The CDR3 region has the DNA TGCGCCAGCAGTCGAAACCCAGGACTAGCGGGGGTGGATACGCAGTATTTT.

This clone was recorded only once. The chain has TRBV3-1 (or the pseudogene TRBV3-2) and TRBJ1-2; TRBD1 matches 7 bases. The germline gives CDR1 LGHDT, CDR2 YNNKEL (reference sequence). With 0 bases clipped from V and 4 bases from J, the junction kept 11 bases outside the gene matches. This CDR3 contains 17 residues. DNA for the CDR3: TGTGCCAGCAGCCAAGAGAGGAGGGGGCGAGAAAGCTATGGCTACACCTTC. This gives the protein CASSQERRGRESYGYTF.